This passage covers 9 T cell receptor beta chains from one sample sequenced in a study of cytomegalovirus exposure and HLA in healthy donors. With 60 Vbeta and 13 Jbeta primers, the PCR was carried out. Data came from immunoSEQ multiplex PCR; TCRdb stores just in-frame clones and leaves some out. The sample lists about 160,000 clones, roughly 82% occurring once. The sequenced material came from PBMCs. Receptors were obtained from a man aged 50 to 59 in good health and CMV-seropositive.

The chain combines TRBV27 with TRBJ2-5; 11 bases are shared with TRBD2. CDR3 size: 15 residues. With 6 bases clipped from V and 5 bases from J, the junction kept 8 bases outside the gene matches. Germline V CDR1 and CDR2: MNHEY, SMNVEV (reference sequence). This CDR3 reads CASRLLAGVGETQYF. CDR3 DNA sequence: TGTGCCAGCAGACTACTAGCGGGAGTAGGGGAGACCCAGTACTTC.

The chain couples TRBV2 to TRBJ1-5; D is undetermined. V was clipped by 2 bases and J by 4 bases, with 9 bases between them. From germline, CDR1 is SNHLY and CDR2 FYNNEI. This CDR3 has 14 amino acids. CDR3 sequence: CASSEREGNQPQHF. CDR3 coding DNA: TGTGCCAGCAGTGAACGGGAGGGTAATCAGCCCCAGCATTTT.

The J gene is TRBJ2-1, the V gene TRBV7-9, with 10 bases identical to TRBD2. Trimming took 4 bases from V and 0 from J; bases not matched to a gene: 6. The CDR3 length is 17 residues. CDR1 and CDR2 (germline): SEHNR, FQNEAQ (reference sequence). The CDR3 DNA follows: TGTGCCAGCAGCTCCCTGAGCGGGAGGGTCTCCTACAATGAGCAGTTCTTC. Amino acid sequence: CASSSLSGRVSYNEQFF.

The sample holds a few counts of this clone. This chain links TRBV7-2 with TRBJ1-2; TRBD1 might be the D (5 bases). CDR1 and CDR2 from the germline V gene are SGHTA and FQGNSA. This CDR3 contains 14 residues. The ends were cut back, 4 bases at V and 7 bases at J, with 16 bases in the middle. Here the CDR3 DNA reads TGTGCCAGCAGCTATGTCATTGGTCAGGGTGGCTACACCTTC. Its translation: CASSYVIGQGGYTF.

The chain has TRBV28 and TRBJ1-4; weak D call: TRBD1 (5 bases). V lost 3 bases and J 2 bases, leaving 10 bases between the germline ends. This CDR3 region has 15 residues. The germline CDR1 and CDR2 sequences are MDHEN and SYDVKM. For the CDR3, the DNA is TGTGCCAGCAGTTTCGGGGGAGGGACTAATGAAAAACTGTTTTTT. Translated, it gives CASSFGGGTNEKLFF.

J is TRBJ2-1 and V is TRBV27, with 9 positions matching TRBD1. Germline V gene sequence: CDR1 MNHEY, CDR2 SMNVEV (reference sequence). Unmatched junction bases numbered 6, after V lost 6 bases and J lost 0 bases. The CDR3 loop spans 16 amino acids. The CDR3 DNA sequence: TGTGCCAGCAGGGGGACAGGGTCAAGCTCCTACAATGAGCAGTTCTTC. This sequence encodes CASRGTGSSSYNEQFF.

This chain links TRBV6-5 with TRBJ1-1; a weak D match, TRBD1 (5 bases). There are 14 residues in the CDR3. Germline V CDR1 and CDR2: MNHEY, SVGAGI. V lost 6 bases and J lost 4, with 15 bases in between. The CDR3 loop reads CASSLRGRGTEAFF. In nucleotides, the CDR3 is TGTGCCAGCAGCCTCCGAGGGAGGGGCACTGAAGCTTTCTTT.

The chain combines TRBV9 with TRBJ2-2, with 12 bases fitting TRBD2. Trimming removed 4 bases from V and 3 bases from J; junction bases left unmatched: 13. Per the germline V gene, CDR1 is SGDLS and CDR2 is YYNGEE. This CDR3 is 19 amino acids long. This CDR3 reads CASSPRSLAGGQDTGELFF. The DNA of the CDR3 is TGTGCCAGCAGCCCCCGAAGTCTAGCGGGGGGGCAAGACACCGGGGAGCTGTTTTTT.

The J gene is TRBJ1-1, the V gene TRBV6-5, with D possibly matching TRBD1 (5 bases). V shed 5 bases and J shed 4 bases, with 14 bases lying between them. The CDR3 runs to 14 residues. Germline loops: CDR1 MNHEY, CDR2 SVGAGI. In DNA form, the CDR3 reads TGTGCCAGCAGTAACCAGCAGGGAATCACTGAAGCTTTCTTT. Translated, it gives CASSNQQGITEAFF.